The rows below give T cell receptor beta chains drawn from one sample of a study of T cell responses to AZD1222 COVID-19 vaccine. The table came from immunoSEQ multiplex PCR; TCRdb's copy has only in-frame clones and leaves some out. Among roughly 120,000 clones listed, 88% were seen once. The sample consisted of peripheral blood, taken on day 0 of AZD1222 vaccination. These receptors all stem from an adult in good health. Both conserved end residues are part of each CDR3. A D gene is named only where the DNA matches it firmly.

CDR3aa | CDR3nt | j_gene | len | v_gene | d_gene
CASSLSLGQGSYGYTF | TGTGCCAGCAGTTTATCATTGGGACAGGGATCCTATGGCTACACCTTC | TRBJ1-2 | 16 | TRBV27 | TRBD1
CAAHTGTENTEAFF | TGTGCCGCACATACCGGGACAGAGAACACTGAAGCTTTCTTT | TRBJ1-1 | 14 | TRBV10-3 | TRBD1
CASSVGVTTEAFF | TGTGCCAGCAGCGTAGGAGTAACCACTGAAGCTTTCTTT | TRBJ1-1 | 13 | TRBV13 | NA
CASSLGASGNYEQYF | TGCGCCAGCAGCTTAGGGGCTAGCGGGAACTACGAGCAGTACTTC | TRBJ2-7 | 15 | TRBV5-1 | TRBD2
CASRLAVDEQFF | TGTGCCAGTCGCCTAGCAGTGGATGAGCAGTTCTTC | TRBJ2-1 | 12 | TRBV28 | NA
CAWSSDETANQPQHF | TGTGCCTGGAGCTCAGACGAGACAGCGAATCAGCCCCAGCATTTT | TRBJ1-5 | 15 | TRBV30 | NA
CASSKTGRDEQFF | TGTGCCAGCAGCAAAACAGGGAGGGATGAGCAGTTCTTC | TRBJ2-1 | 13 | TRBV6-5 | NA
CASSQVTEAFF | TGTGCCAGCAGCCAGGTCACTGAAGCTTTCTTT | TRBJ1-1 | 11 | TRBV12-3/TRBV12-4 | NA
CASKNSVSNQPQHF | TGTGCCAGCAAAAACAGCGTTTCCAATCAGCCCCAGCATTTT | TRBJ1-5 | 14 | TRBV2 | NA
CATSDLGRGEQFF | TGTGCCACCAGTGATTTAGGGCGCGGTGAGCAGTTCTTC | TRBJ2-1 | 13 | TRBV24-1 | NA
CASSPLATATRNNEQFF | TGTGCCAGCAGTCCGCTAGCGACCGCTACTCGGAACAATGAGCAGTTCTTC | TRBJ2-1 | 17 | TRBV27 | NA
CASSFWGEATEAFF | TGTGCCAGCAGCTTCTGGGGGGAGGCCACTGAAGCTTTCTTT | TRBJ1-1 | 14 | TRBV11-2 | NA
CASSHFATGHTQYF | TGTGCCAGCAGCCATTTCGCCACGGGGCATACGCAGTATTTT | TRBJ2-3 | 14 | TRBV14 | NA